This TCR beta chain was recovered during a study of post-analysis software for immune sequencing data. Points on this clonotype: What it binds is not known.

TCR beta cDNA libraries included unique molecular identifiers. Starting from about 0.94 to 9.7 million T cells, the study yielded about 540,000 cDNA molecules. TCRdb re-derived calls from the PCR reads in MiXCR, one entry per CDR3 protein. Seen here are over 300,000 distinct CDR3 sequences, around 33% observed once, and the top ten hold roughly an eighth. V was trimmed by 0 bases and J by 4 bases, leaving 10 bases between them. This CDR3 region has 15 residues. The germline CDR1 and CDR2 sequences are SGHVS and FQNEAQ. Study-wide results and limits: When the samples were clustered directly with F measure, those that had been prepared in the same batch showed strong co-clustering. Higher frequency in patients than in controls was seen for about five TRBV segments, with TRBV5-6, TRBV5-1 and TRBV20-1 among them.

This TCR derives from a girl aged 5-17 years with multiple sclerosis. The rearrangement links TRBV7-8 to TRBJ2-1, with D hard to call. Sequencing used blood. The CDR3 nucleotides read TGTGCCAGCAGCTTAGCCGGGCCAGCTTACAATGAGCAGTTCTTC. Its protein product is CASSLAGPAYNEQFF. Together with reference TRBV7-8 and TRBJ2-1, the CDR3 gives the full variable domain: GAGVSQSPRYKVAKRGQDVALRCDPISGHVSLFWYQQALGQGPEFLTYFQNEAQLDKSGLPSDRFFAERPEGSVSTLKIQRTQQEDSAVYLCASSLAGPAYNEQFFGPGTRLTVL.